These 21 T cell receptor beta chains were all obtained from the same sample, sequenced in a study of blood T cell repertoires in COVID-19. Profiling relied on immunoSEQ multiplex PCR, and the TCRdb table lists in-frame clones only, not all of them. The sample records 300,000 to 400,000 clones, 85% being singletons. Input material: peripheral blood. The source of these receptors is a human donor in a cohort sampled during active COVID-19.

V is TRBV5-1 and J is TRBJ2-1, with TRBD2 identical over 8 bases. V lost 4 bases, J lost 0 bases, and 15 bases stayed unmatched. Germline values: CDR1 SGHRS, CDR2 YFSETQ. The CDR3 consists of 19 residues. The CDR3 loop is CASSPKRAGGHSSYNEQFF. The CDR3 coding sequence is TGCGCCAGCAGCCCCAAAAGGGCGGGGGGACACAGCTCCTACAATGAGCAGTTCTTC.

This sequence joins TRBV4-1 and TRBJ1-1; D is perhaps TRBD1 (6 bases). The CDR3 covers 16 residues. The V and J ends lost 0 bases and 6 bases respectively, with 17 bases between them. Looked up from germline, CDR1 is MGHRA and CDR2 is YSYEKL. The DNA for the CDR3 is TGCGCCAGCAGCCAAGATCTCGCCAGGGGTAGGGCTGAAGCTTTCTTT. This encodes CASSQDLARGRAEAFF.

V gene TRBV5-5 combines with J gene TRBJ2-7; D not resolved. Germline assignment: CDR1 SGHKS and CDR2 YYEKEE (reference sequence). Trimming shortened V by 4 bases and J by 3 bases, and 11 bases separated the two germline ends. CDR3 length: 13 residues. The CDR3 nucleotides read TGTGCCAGCAGCCTATTAGATAGCTACGAGCAGTACTTC. It is translated as CASSLLDSYEQYF.

The chain links TRBV5-8 to TRBJ1-3; D uncertain. There are 13 residues in the CDR3. In germline, CDR1 is SGHTS, CDR2 YDEGEE. V was cut by 6 bases and J by 3 bases, with 10 bases left in between. Written as DNA, the CDR3 is TGTGCCAGCAAAGGGAGGAGTGGAAACACCATATATTTT. Translating gives CASKGRSGNTIYF.

The chain links TRBV4-1 to TRBJ2-2, with 11 bases that match TRBD1. The CDR3 extends over 17 amino acids. The J segment lost 3 bases and the V segment lost 0 bases, leaving 3 bases of the junction unmatched. Germline V gives CDR1 MGHRA, CDR2 YSYEKL. The CDR3 sequence: CASSQDGTGGYTGELFF. In DNA form, the CDR3 reads TGCGCCAGCAGCCAAGATGGGACAGGGGGATACACCGGGGAGCTGTTTTTT.

V is TRBV3-1 (or the pseudogene TRBV3-2) and J is TRBJ2-1; 7 nucleotides match TRBD1. V gave up 1 base and J gave up 6 bases; unmatched junction bases: 3. The CDR3 covers 14 residues. CDR1 LGHDT and CDR2 YNNKEL come from the germline V gene (reference sequence). This chain's CDR3 is CASSQVGQSNEQFF. CDR3 nucleotides: TGTGCCAGCAGCCAAGTGGGACAGAGCAATGAGCAGTTCTTC.

The rearrangement uses TRBV7-8 and TRBJ1-4; a possible D gene is TRBD1 (6 bases). V lost 4 bases and J lost 8, with 14 bases in between. Germline CDR1 and CDR2: SGHVS and FQNEAQ. The CDR3 runs 14 residues. The CDR3 protein is CASSSGQIREKLFF. The CDR3 bases are TGTGCCAGCAGCTCAGGACAGATACGGGAAAAACTGTTTTTT. Combining the CDR3 with reference TRBV7-8 and TRBJ1-4 gives the whole variable domain GAGVSQSPRYKVAKRGQDVALRCDPISGHVSLFWYQQALGQGPEFLTYFQNEAQLDKSGLPSDRFFAERPEGSVSTLKIQRTQQEDSAVYLCASSSGQIREKLFFGSGTQLSVL.

The J gene is TRBJ1-2, the V gene TRBV6-5, with TRBD1 as a possible D gene (6 bases). V was clipped by 5 bases and J by 6 bases, with 16 bases between them. The CDR3 consists of 14 residues. From germline, CDR1 is MNHEY and CDR2 SVGAGI. Here the CDR3 DNA reads TGTGCCAGCAGTCCCACGGGACGGACAGATGGCTACACCTTC. The encoded protein is CASSPTGRTDGYTF.

The rearrangement joins TRBV6-5 to TRBJ2-3, with TRBD2 as a possible D gene (6 bases). V gave up 5 bases and J gave up 0 bases, with 6 bases separating them. CDR1 and CDR2 from the germline V gene are MNHEY and SVGAGI. CDR3 length equals 13 residues. The CDR3 sequence is CASSLASTDTQYF. The CDR3 nucleotides read TGTGCCAGCAGTCTAGCGAGCACAGATACGCAGTATTTT.

The V call is TRBV6-5, the J call TRBJ1-1; D is ambiguous. The ends were cut back, 6 bases at V and 4 bases at J, with 12 bases in the middle. This CDR3 contains 13 residues. Germline V gives CDR1 MNHEY, CDR2 SVGAGI. The CDR3 nucleotides are TGTGCCAGCAGACGGGAGAGTCGCACTGAAGCTTTCTTT. Translation gives CASRRESRTEAFF.

The rearrangement uses TRBV5-6 and TRBJ2-6; TRBD2 aligns across 15 bases. The ends lost 4 bases at V and 3 bases at J; junction bases unmatched: 8. CDR3 length: 19 residues. From germline, CDR1 is SGHDT and CDR2 YYEEEE. CDR3: CASSRTSGGAAFGANVLTF. The CDR3 DNA sequence: TGTGCCAGCAGCCGGACTAGCGGGGGGGCCGCGTTTGGGGCCAACGTCCTGACTTTC.

The J gene is TRBJ1-2, the V gene TRBV3-1 (or the pseudogene TRBV3-2); TRBD1 might be the D (5 bases). The CDR3 loop spans 13 amino acids. V gave up 6 bases and J gave up 7 bases, with 15 bases separating them. Germline-derived CDR1 and CDR2 are LGHDT and YNNKEL (reference sequence). CDR3 region: CASRPDGGFGYTF. The CDR3 DNA is TGTGCCAGCAGACCGGACGGGGGGTTTGGCTACACCTTC.

The V call is TRBV9, the J call TRBJ2-5; 14 nucleotides agree with TRBD2. The CDR3 has 14 residues. Germline loops: CDR1 SGDLS, CDR2 YYNGEE. Trimming removed 0 bases from V and 11 bases from J; junction bases left unmatched: 3. CDR3 nucleotides: TGTGCCAGCAGCGTAGGACTAGCGGGGGGGTCACAGTACTTC. This translates into CASSVGLAGGSQYF. The whole variable domain, remainder taken from reference TRBV9 and TRBJ2-5, is DSGVTQTPKHLITATGQRVTLRCSPRSGDLSVYWYQQSLDQGLQFLIQYYNGEERAKGNILERFSAQQFPDLHSELNLSSLELGDSALYFCASSVGLAGGSQYFGPGTRLLVL.

The CDR3 nucleotides read TGTGCCAGCAGTTATGAGGACAGGCCCATCCCTAAAGCTTTCTTT. Its protein product is CASSYEDRPIPKAFF. The chain has TRBV6-2 or TRBV6-3 and TRBJ1-1; 7 bases agree with TRBD1. V gave up 3 bases and J gave up 9 bases; unmatched junction bases: 13. The germline gives CDR1 MNHEY, CDR2 SVGEGT. This CDR3 spans 15 amino acids.

V is TRBV27 and J is TRBJ1-2; TRBD1 agrees at 10 bases. Germline CDR1 MNHEY, CDR2 SMNVEV (reference sequence). The CDR3 is made up of 16 amino acids. V lost 5 bases to trimming and J lost 2 bases; unmatched junction nucleotides: 8. This CDR3 reads CASSDTDRGRNYGYTF. CDR3 sequence (DNA): TGTGCCAGCAGTGACACCGACAGGGGGCGCAACTATGGCTACACCTTC.

The chain employs TRBV5-6 and TRBJ1-5; weak D call: TRBD1 (6 bases). The germline V gene encodes CDR1 SGHDT and CDR2 YYEEEE. V was clipped by 4 bases and J by 1 base, with 12 bases between them. This CDR3 comprises 15 residues. The DNA for the CDR3 is TGTGCCAGCAGCCTCTGGGGGCTGAGCAATCAGCCCCAGCATTTT. Amino acid sequence: CASSLWGLSNQPQHF.

The J gene is TRBJ1-1, the V gene TRBV30; 9 nucleotides align to TRBD1. Per the germline V gene, CDR1 is GTSNPN and CDR2 is SVGIG (reference sequence). With V trimmed by 1 base and J by 4 bases, 1 base remained unmatched. The CDR3 runs 13 residues. The CDR3 sequence is CAWSGQGVTEAFF. DNA for the CDR3: TGTGCCTGGAGTGGACAGGGGGTCACTGAAGCTTTCTTT.

The chain combines TRBV7-3 with TRBJ2-3; D gene unclear. This CDR3 has 13 residues. Looked up from germline, CDR1 is SGHTA and CDR2 is FQGTGA. The V and J ends lost 1 base and 3 bases respectively, with 5 bases between them. CDR3 residues: CASSLIGTDTQYF. Here the CDR3 DNA reads TGTGCCAGCAGCTTAATCGGGACAGATACGCAGTATTTT.

This clone came up once. J is TRBJ2-1 and V is TRBV27, with TRBD1 matching 8 bases. Germline V gives CDR1 MNHEY, CDR2 SMNVEV (reference sequence). Germline trimming cut 8 bases from V and 5 bases from J; bases unmatched to any gene: 11. The length of the CDR3 is 15 residues. The CDR3 region has the DNA TGTGCCAGCGCTACCACGACAGGGGTAAACAATGAGCAGTTCTTC. It yields the protein CASATTTGVNNEQFF.

This sequence joins TRBV3-1 (or the pseudogene TRBV3-2) and TRBJ1-1; 12 positions agree with TRBD1. Germline-derived CDR1 and CDR2 are LGHDT and YNNKEL (reference sequence). V shed 4 bases and J 9 bases; nucleotides not matched to a gene: 6. The CDR3 is 14 amino acids. The CDR3 sequence: CASSPGQGAHKAFF. For the CDR3, the DNA is TGTGCCAGCAGCCCGGGACAGGGGGCTCATAAAGCTTTCTTT.

Only a few counts were recorded for this clone. The genes are TRBV20-1 and TRBJ1-4; D call uncertain. Germline V gene lookup returns CDR1 DFQATT and CDR2 SNEGSKA (reference sequence). Trimming left V 3 bases short and J 6 bases short, with 11 bases between. The CDR3 has 13 residues. CDR3 coding DNA: TGCAGTGCTAGTAAGAGGGAAGATGAAAAACTGTTTTTT. Protein: CSASKREDEKLFF.